Listed here are 6 T cell receptor beta chains from one sample, sequenced in a study of blood T cell repertoires in COVID-19. The repertoire was sequenced with immunoSEQ multiplex PCR; TCRdb's copy has only in-frame clones and lacks some. The table shows roughly 200,000 clones, with about 88% occurring only once. The sequenced material came from PBMCs or T cells enriched from blood (not recorded which). These receptors originate from a woman aged 25 to 39 who had recovered from COVID-19.

The rearrangement uses TRBV2 and TRBJ1-2, with a possible D match to TRBD1 (6 bases). This CDR3 region has 17 residues. V was shortened by 3 bases and J by 5 bases, with 22 bases between the two germline ends. Per germline, CDR1 SNHLY and CDR2 FYNNEI. The CDR3, as DNA: TGTGCCAGCAGTGACAATCCAAGTGCAGGGGAAGATTATGGCTACACCTTC. Its translation is CASSDNPSAGEDYGYTF.

This chain links TRBV6-5 with TRBJ1-3; D remains ambiguous. The length of the CDR3 is 15 residues. CDR1 and CDR2 from the germline V gene are MNHEY and SVGAGI. V was cut by 5 bases and J by 0 bases, with 11 bases left in between. The CDR3 is CASSLTGISGNTIYF. CDR3 DNA: TGTGCCAGCAGTCTGACGGGAATCTCTGGAAACACCATATATTTT.

This sequence joins TRBV4-3 and TRBJ1-2; D is unresolved. This CDR3 is built from 15 residues. The ends were cut back, 4 bases at V and 0 bases at J, with 12 bases in the middle. Germline loops: CDR1 LGHNA, CDR2 YSLEER. The CDR3 DNA follows: TGCGCCAGCAGCCCCTCACCCACTTCTAACTATGGCTACACCTTC. Translation: CASSPSPTSNYGYTF.

The V call is TRBV13, the J call TRBJ1-1, with D unresolved. CDR1 and CDR2 (germline): PRHDT, FYEKMQ (reference sequence). CDR3 length: 14 residues. The V and J ends lost 5 bases and 1 base respectively, with 11 bases between them. The CDR3 here is CASSPVRENTEAFF. In nucleotides, the CDR3 is TGTGCCAGCAGCCCCGTCCGGGAGAACACTGAAGCTTTCTTT. The variable domain in full, completed from reference TRBV13 and TRBJ1-1, reads AAGVIQSPRHLIKEKRETATLKCYPIPRHDTVYWYQQGPGQDPQFLISFYEKMQSDKGSIPDRFSAQQFSDYHSELNMSSLELGDSALYFCASSPVRENTEAFFGQGTRLTVV.

The genes are TRBV6-2 or TRBV6-3 and TRBJ2-1; 10 bases align to TRBD2. Germline V lookup: CDR1 MNHEY, CDR2 SVGEGT. The ends lost 6 bases at V and 4 bases at J; junction bases unmatched: 3. The CDR3 is 14 amino acids. CDR3 coding DNA: TGTGCCAGCAGCCTAGCGGGGGTTTACAATGAGCAGTTCTTC. Amino acids: CASSLAGVYNEQFF.

This chain connects TRBV19 to TRBJ2-1; 10 bases fit TRBD1. The CDR3 has 18 amino acids. J was trimmed by 8 bases and V by 6 bases; bases with no gene match: 19. CDR1 and CDR2 (germline): LNHDA, SQIVND (reference sequence). This CDR3 reads CASRRRGQGLLDLHEQFF. The CDR3 DNA follows: TGTGCCAGTAGGCGCAGGGGACAGGGGCTTCTGGATCTCCATGAGCAGTTCTTC.